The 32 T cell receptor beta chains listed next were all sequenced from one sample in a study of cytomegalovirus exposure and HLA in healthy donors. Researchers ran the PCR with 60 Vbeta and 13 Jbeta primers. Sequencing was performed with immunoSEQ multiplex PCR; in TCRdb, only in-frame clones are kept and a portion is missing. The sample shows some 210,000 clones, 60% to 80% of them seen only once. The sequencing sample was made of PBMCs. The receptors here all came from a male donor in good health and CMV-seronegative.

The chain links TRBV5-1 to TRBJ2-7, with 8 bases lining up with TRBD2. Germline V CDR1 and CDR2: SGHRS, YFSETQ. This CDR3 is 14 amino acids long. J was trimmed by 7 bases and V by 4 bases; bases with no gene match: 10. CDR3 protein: CASSGEIAGREQYF. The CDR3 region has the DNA TGCGCCAGCAGCGGTGAAATAGCGGGAAGGGAGCAGTACTTC.

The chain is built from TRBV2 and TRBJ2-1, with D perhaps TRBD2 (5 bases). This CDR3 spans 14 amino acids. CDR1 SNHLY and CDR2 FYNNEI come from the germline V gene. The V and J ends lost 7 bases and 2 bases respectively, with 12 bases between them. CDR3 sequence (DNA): TGTGCCAGCAAGGGCGGGTCGACCTACAATGAGCAGTTCTTC. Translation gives CASKGGSTYNEQFF.

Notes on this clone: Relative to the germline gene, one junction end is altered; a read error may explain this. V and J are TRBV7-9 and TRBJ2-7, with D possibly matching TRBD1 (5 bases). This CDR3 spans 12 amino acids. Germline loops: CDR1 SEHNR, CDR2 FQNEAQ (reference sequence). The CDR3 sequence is CSSSNQGYEQYF. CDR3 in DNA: TGTTCCAGCAGCAATCAGGGCTACGAGCAGTACTTC.

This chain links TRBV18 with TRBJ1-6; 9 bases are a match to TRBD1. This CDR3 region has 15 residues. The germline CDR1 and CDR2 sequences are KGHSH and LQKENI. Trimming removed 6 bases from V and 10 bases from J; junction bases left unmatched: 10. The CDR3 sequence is CASSRKQGAGSPLHF. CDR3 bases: TGTGCCAGCTCCCGTAAACAGGGGGCAGGGTCACCCCTCCACTTT.

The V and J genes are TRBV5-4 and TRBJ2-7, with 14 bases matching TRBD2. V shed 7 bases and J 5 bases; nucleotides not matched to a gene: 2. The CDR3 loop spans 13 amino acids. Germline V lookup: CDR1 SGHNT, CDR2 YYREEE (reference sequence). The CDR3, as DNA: TGTGCCAGCGGGACTAGCGGGAGCGACGAGCAGTACTTC. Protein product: CASGTSGSDEQYF.

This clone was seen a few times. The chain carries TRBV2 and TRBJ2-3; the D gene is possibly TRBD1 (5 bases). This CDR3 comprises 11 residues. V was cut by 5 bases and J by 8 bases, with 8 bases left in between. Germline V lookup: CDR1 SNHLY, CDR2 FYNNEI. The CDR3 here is CASSPQGTQYF. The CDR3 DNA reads TGTGCCAGCAGTCCCCAGGGTACGCAGTATTTT.

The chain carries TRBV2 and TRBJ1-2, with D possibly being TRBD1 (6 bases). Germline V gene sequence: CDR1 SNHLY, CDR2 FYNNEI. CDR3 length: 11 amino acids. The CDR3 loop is CAKHRADGYTF. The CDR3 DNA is TGTGCAAAGCACAGGGCTGATGGCTACACCTTC.

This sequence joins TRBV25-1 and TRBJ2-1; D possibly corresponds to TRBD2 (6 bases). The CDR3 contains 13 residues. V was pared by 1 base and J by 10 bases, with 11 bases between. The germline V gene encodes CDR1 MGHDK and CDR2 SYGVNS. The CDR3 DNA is TGTGCCAGCAGTGAATTTGCAGCGGGCGAGCAGTTCTTC. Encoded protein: CASSEFAAGEQFF.

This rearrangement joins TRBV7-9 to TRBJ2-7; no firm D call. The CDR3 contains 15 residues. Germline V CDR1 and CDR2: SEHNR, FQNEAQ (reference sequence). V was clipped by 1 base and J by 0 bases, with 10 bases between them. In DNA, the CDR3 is TGTGCCAGCAGCTTAGTACAAAGGAGCTCCTACGAGCAGTACTTC. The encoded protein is CASSLVQRSSYEQYF.

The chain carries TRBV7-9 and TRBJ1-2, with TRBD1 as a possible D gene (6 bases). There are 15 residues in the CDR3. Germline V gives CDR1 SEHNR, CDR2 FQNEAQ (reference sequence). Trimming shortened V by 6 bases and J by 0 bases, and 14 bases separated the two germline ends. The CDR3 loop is CASRTSTGPNYGYTF. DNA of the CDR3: TGTGCCAGCAGAACCTCGACAGGACCTAACTATGGCTACACCTTC.

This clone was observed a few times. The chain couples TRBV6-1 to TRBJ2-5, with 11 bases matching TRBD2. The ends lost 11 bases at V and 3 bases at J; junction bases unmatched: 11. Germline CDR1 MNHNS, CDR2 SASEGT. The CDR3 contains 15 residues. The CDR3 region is CAAALLAGVEETQYF. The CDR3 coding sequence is TGTGCCGCGGCGTTACTAGCGGGAGTGGAAGAGACCCAGTACTTC.

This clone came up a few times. This chain's CDR3 is CASSPGTSGFYEQYF. The CDR3 DNA follows: TGTGCCAGCAGCCCCGGGACTAGCGGTTTCTACGAGCAGTACTTC. The chain is built from TRBV9 and TRBJ2-7; 11 bases line up with TRBD2. Per the germline V gene, CDR1 is SGDLS and CDR2 is YYNGEE. CDR3 length: 15 amino acids. Trimming removed 4 bases from V and 3 bases from J; junction bases left unmatched: 6.

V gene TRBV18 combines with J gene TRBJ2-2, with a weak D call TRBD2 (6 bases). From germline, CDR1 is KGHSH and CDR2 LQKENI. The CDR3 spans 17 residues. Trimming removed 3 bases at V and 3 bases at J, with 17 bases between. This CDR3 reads CASSPLRDSGDTGELFF. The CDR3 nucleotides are TGTGCCAGCTCACCTCTCCGAGATAGCGGCGACACCGGGGAGCTGTTTTTT.

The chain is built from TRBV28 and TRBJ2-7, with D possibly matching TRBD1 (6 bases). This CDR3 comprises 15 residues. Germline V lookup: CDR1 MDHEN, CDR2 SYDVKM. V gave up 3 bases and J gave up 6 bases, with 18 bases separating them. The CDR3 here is CASSFYRVFDGEQYF. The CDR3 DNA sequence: TGTGCCAGCAGTTTTTACAGGGTATTTGACGGCGAGCAGTACTTC.

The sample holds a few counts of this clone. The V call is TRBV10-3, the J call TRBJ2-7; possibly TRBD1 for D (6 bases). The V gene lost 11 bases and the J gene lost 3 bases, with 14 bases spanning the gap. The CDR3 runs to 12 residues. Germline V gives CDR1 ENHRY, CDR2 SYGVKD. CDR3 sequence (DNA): TGTGCCTCCCGGGACATTGACTACGAGCAGTACTTC. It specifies CASRDIDYEQYF.

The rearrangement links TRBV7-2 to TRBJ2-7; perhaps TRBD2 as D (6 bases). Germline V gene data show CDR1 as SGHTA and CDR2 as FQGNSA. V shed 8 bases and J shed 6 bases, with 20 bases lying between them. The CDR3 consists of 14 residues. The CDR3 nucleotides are TGTGCCAGCGGAGCTTGGGCCACCGGGAGCGAGCAGTACTTC. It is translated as CASGAWATGSEQYF.

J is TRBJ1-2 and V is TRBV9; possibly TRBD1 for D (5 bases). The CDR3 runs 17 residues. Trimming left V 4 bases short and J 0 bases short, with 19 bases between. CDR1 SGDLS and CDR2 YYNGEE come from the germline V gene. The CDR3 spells CASSPKGRTESNYGYTF. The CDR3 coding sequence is TGTGCCAGCAGCCCAAAGGGGAGGACGGAATCTAACTATGGCTACACCTTC.

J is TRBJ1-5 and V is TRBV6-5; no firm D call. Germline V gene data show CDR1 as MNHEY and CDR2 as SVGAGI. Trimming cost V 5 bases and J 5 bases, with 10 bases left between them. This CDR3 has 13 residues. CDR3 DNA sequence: TGTGCCAGCAGTGAATTCTATGATCAGCCCCAGCATTTT. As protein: CASSEFYDQPQHF.

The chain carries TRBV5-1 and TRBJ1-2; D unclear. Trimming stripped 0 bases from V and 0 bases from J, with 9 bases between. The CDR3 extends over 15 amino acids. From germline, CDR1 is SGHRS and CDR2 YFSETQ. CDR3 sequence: CASSLAPSSNYGYTF. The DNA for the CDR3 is TGCGCCAGCAGCTTGGCCCCTTCCTCTAACTATGGCTACACCTTC.

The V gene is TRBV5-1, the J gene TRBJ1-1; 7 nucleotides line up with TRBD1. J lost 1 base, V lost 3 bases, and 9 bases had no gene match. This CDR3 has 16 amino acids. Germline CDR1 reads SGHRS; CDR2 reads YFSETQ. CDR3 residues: CASSWGTGASNTEAFF. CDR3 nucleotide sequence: TGCGCCAGCAGCTGGGGAACAGGGGCGTCGAACACTGAAGCTTTCTTT.

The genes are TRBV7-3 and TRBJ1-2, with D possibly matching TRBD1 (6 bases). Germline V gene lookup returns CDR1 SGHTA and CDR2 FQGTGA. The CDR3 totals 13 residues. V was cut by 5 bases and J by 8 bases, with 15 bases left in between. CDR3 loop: CASSPRLGAGYTF. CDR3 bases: TGTGCCAGCAGCCCCCGATTGGGGGCAGGCTACACCTTC. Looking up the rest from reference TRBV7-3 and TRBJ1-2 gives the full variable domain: GAGVSQTPSNKVTEKGKYVELRCDPISGHTALYWYRQSLGQGPEFLIYFQGTGAADDSGLPNDRFFAVRPEGSVSTLKIQRTERGDSAVYLCASSPRLGAGYTFGSGTRLTVV.

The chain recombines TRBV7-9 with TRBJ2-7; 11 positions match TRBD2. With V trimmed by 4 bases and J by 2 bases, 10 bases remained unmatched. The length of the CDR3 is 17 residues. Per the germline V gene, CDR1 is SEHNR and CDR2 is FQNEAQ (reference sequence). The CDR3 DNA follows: TGTGCCAGCAGCTCGAGTAGCGGGAGGGCCAGTACCTACGAGCAGTACTTC. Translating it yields CASSSSSGRASTYEQYF.

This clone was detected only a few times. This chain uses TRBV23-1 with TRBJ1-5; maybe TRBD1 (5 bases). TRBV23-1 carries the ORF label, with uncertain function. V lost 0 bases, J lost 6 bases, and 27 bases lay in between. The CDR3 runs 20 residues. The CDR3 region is CASSQSLGIGGKVSGQPQHF. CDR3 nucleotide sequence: TGCGCCAGCAGTCAATCGCTGGGAATTGGGGGGAAGGTCAGTGGTCAGCCCCAGCATTTT.

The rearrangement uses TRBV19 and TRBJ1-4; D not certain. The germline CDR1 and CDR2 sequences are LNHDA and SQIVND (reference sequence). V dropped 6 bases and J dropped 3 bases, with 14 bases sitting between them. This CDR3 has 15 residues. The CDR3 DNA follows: TGTGCCAGTAGCACGCACGGGAGGCCTAATGAAAAACTGTTTTTT. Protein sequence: CASSTHGRPNEKLFF.

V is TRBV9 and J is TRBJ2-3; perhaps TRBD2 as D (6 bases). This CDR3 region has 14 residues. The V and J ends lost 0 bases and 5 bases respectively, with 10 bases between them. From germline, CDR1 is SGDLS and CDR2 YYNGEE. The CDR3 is CASSVVGRGDTQYF. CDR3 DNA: TGTGCCAGCAGCGTAGTCGGGAGAGGAGATACGCAGTATTTT.

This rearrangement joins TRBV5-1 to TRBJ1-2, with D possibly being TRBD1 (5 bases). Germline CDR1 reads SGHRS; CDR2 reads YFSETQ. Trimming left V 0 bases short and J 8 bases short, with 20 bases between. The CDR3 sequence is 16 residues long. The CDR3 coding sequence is TGCGCCAGCAGCTTGGGCTCGGCGGGGCCAGGCTCGGGCTACACCTTC. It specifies CASSLGSAGPGSGYTF. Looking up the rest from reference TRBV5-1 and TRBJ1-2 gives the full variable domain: KAGVTQTPRYLIKTRGQQVTLSCSPISGHRSVSWYQQTPGQGLQFLFEYFSETQRNKGNFPGRFSGRQFSNSRSEMNVSTLELGDSALYLCASSLGSAGPGSGYTFGSGTRLTVV.

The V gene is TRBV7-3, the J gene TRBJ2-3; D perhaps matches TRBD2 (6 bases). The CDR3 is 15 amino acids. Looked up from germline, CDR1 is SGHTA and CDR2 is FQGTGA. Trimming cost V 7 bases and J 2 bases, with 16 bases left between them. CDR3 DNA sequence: TGTGCCAGCACCTCCCGGGCTAGCGCCACAGATACGCAGTATTTT. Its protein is CASTSRASATDTQYF.

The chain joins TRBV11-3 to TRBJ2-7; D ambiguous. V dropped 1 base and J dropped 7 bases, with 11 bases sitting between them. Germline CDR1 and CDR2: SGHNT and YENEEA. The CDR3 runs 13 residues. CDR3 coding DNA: TGTGCCAGCAGCTTAGTCCCAAGTGAGGAGCAGTACTTC. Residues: CASSLVPSEEQYF.

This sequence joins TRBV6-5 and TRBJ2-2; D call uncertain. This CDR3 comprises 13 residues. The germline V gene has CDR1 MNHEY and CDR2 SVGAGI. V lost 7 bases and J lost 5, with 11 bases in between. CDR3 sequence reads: CASIRTRTGELFF. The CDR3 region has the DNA TGTGCCAGCATCCGAACTCGGACCGGGGAGCTGTTTTTT.

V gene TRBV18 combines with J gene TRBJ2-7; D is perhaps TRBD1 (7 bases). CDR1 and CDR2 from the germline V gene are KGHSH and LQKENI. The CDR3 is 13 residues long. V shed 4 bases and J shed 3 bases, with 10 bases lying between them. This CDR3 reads CASSRRDSYEQYF. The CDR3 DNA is TGTGCCAGCTCACGGCGGGACAGCTACGAGCAGTACTTC. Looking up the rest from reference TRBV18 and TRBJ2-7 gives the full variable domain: NAGVMQNPRHLVRRRGQEARLRCSPMKGHSHVYWYRQLPEEGLKFMVYLQKENIIDESGMPKERFSAEFPKEGPSILRIQQVVRGDSAAYFCASSRRDSYEQYFGPGTRLTVT.

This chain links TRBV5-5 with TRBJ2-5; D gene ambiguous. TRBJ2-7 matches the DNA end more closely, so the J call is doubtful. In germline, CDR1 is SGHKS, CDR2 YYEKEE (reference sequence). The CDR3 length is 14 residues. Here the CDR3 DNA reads TGTGCCAGCAGCTTCTCCTTTGGTGTGTACGAGCAGTACTTC. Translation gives CASSFSFGVYEQYF.

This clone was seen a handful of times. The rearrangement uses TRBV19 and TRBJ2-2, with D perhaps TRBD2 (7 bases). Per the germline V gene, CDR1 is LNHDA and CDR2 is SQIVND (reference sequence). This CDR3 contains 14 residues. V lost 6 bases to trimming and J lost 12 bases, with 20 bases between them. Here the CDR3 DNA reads TGTGCCAGTAGCGATGGGGGGGGCCCGGGGAAGCTGTTTTTT. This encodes CASSDGGGPGKLFF.